This T cell receptor (beta chain) was sequenced for a study of cytomegalovirus exposure and HLA in healthy donors. This clone has a single count. Generated by immunoSEQ multiplex PCR, the TCRdb table keeps only in-frame clones and is missing some. There are about 360,000 clones in the sample; roughly 89% occur only once, and roughly 0.83% lies in the top ten. Germline values: CDR1 SGHAT, CDR2 FQNNGV. The trim removed 2 bases at V and 12 bases at J, leaving 13 bases unmatched. The CDR3 extends over 16 amino acids. The chain combines TRBV11-2 with TRBJ2-7; 13 bases fit TRBD2. This TCR derives from a woman aged 18-29 years in good health and CMV-seronegative. The sequenced sample consisted of PBMCs. The CDR3, as DNA: TGTGCCAGCAGCTTAACTAGCGGGGGGGTCTCGTTAAATCGGTACTTC. Amino acids: CASSLTSGGVSLNRYF.